A selection of T cell receptor beta chains follows, all from one sample in a study of response to subunit inactivated influenza vaccine. From the RT-PCR reads, TCRdb called clonotypes with MiXCR, one entry per CDR3 protein. Of hundreds of thousands of distinct CDR3 sequences listed, about an eighth are singletons. The input for sequencing was PBMCs from blood, taken on the day of vaccination. The source is a man in his forties or fifties who received an inactivated influenza vaccine. Each CDR3 is given with its conserved first and last residue. D genes are given only for firm matches. Where a row states a size, it is once, few, many or the class of an expanded clone; other rows omit it.

j_call: TRBJ2-3
v_call: TRBV14
clone_size: -
d_call: TRBD2
cdr3_nt: TGTGGCAGCAGCGCTCGCGGGGGACGCACAGATACGCAGTATTTT
cdr3_aa: CGSSARGGRTDTQYF

j_call: TRBJ1-1
v_call: TRBV7-9
clone_size: few
d_call: -
cdr3_nt: TGTGCCAGCAGCTTAGTTCTCGGGGGAAATGCTGAAGCTTTCTTT
cdr3_aa: CASSLVLGGNAEAFF

j_call: TRBJ2-1
v_call: TRBV6-2/TRBV6-3
clone_size: -
d_call: -
cdr3_nt: TGTGCCAGCAGTTACCCACTACCGCGGCCCTCGCCCCGGATCTACAATGAGCAGTTCTTC
cdr3_aa: CASSYPLPRPSPRIYNEQFF

j_call: TRBJ2-1
v_call: TRBV6-2/TRBV6-3
clone_size: many
d_call: TRBD1
cdr3_nt: TGTGCCAGCAGTTATGGCAGGGGGCGTTCGGTTCTCCGGGATGAGCAGTTCTTC
cdr3_aa: CASSYGRGRSVLRDEQFF

j_call: TRBJ2-1
v_call: TRBV6-5
clone_size: many
d_call: -
cdr3_nt: TGTGCCAGCAGTTTAGGGGGGGACTTAGGCTACCGTGAGCAGTTCTTC
cdr3_aa: CASSLGGDLGYREQFF

j_call: TRBJ2-5
v_call: TRBV28
clone_size: -
d_call: -
cdr3_nt: TGTGCCAGCAGTTGTCGAGGAGGGGTTTTTCTTGCGGACGAGACCCAGTACTTC
cdr3_aa: CASSCRGGVFLADETQYF

j_call: TRBJ2-5
v_call: TRBV28
clone_size: many
d_call: -
cdr3_nt: TGTGCCAGCAGTTTCCGGGAGACCCAGTACTTC
cdr3_aa: CASSFRETQYF

j_call: TRBJ1-3
v_call: TRBV29-1
clone_size: -
d_call: -
cdr3_nt: TGCAGCGTTGGATGGAGCTCTGGAAACACCATATATTTT
cdr3_aa: CSVGWSSGNTIYF

j_call: TRBJ1-3
v_call: TRBV12-3/TRBV12-4
clone_size: many
d_call: -
cdr3_nt: TGTGCCAGCAGGATGAGCTCTGGAAACACCATATATTTT
cdr3_aa: CASRMSSGNTIYF

j_call: TRBJ2-7
v_call: TRBV5-6
clone_size: -
d_call: -
cdr3_nt: TGTGCCAGCAGCCGGATCGACTACTACGAGCAGTACTTC
cdr3_aa: CASSRIDYYEQYF

j_call: TRBJ2-5
v_call: TRBV20-1
clone_size: few
d_call: -
cdr3_nt: TGCAGTGCTAGTCACCGAACTAGCAGACCCCAAGAGACCCAGTACTTC
cdr3_aa: CSASHRTSRPQETQYF

j_call: TRBJ2-1
v_call: TRBV18
clone_size: few
d_call: TRBD1
cdr3_nt: TGTGCCAGCTCACCACTAGGGGGCGGACGGGCCTACTACAATGAGCAGTTCTTC
cdr3_aa: CASSPLGGGRAYYNEQFF

j_call: TRBJ2-3
v_call: TRBV7-2
clone_size: -
d_call: TRBD2
cdr3_nt: TGTGCCTGCAGCCTCACTAGCGGGAGCACAGATACGCAGTATTTT
cdr3_aa: CACSLTSGSTDTQYF

j_call: TRBJ1-6
v_call: TRBV7-9
clone_size: few
d_call: -
cdr3_nt: TGTGCCAGCAGCTCACAAACCGATTCACCCCTCCACTTT
cdr3_aa: CASSSQTDSPLHF

j_call: TRBJ2-2
v_call: TRBV3-1
clone_size: -
d_call: -
cdr3_nt: TGTGCCAGCAGCCGACGGGCCGAAGATTTTACCGGGGAGCTGTTTTTT
cdr3_aa: CASSRRAEDFTGELFF

j_call: TRBJ2-7
v_call: TRBV7-6
clone_size: few
d_call: -
cdr3_nt: TGTGCCAGCAGCCCGGGGCGGGGCGGGGAGCAGTACTTC
cdr3_aa: CASSPGRGGEQYF

j_call: TRBJ2-7
v_call: TRBV10-3
clone_size: -
d_call: TRBD2
cdr3_nt: TGTGCCACCCAAAGGACTAGCGACACCTACGAGCAGTACTTC
cdr3_aa: CATQRTSDTYEQYF

j_call: TRBJ2-3
v_call: TRBV9
clone_size: -
d_call: -
cdr3_nt: TGTGCCAGCAGCGTCCGTGGGGGCCGCGAAACCACAGATACGCAGTATTTT
cdr3_aa: CASSVRGGRETTDTQYF

j_call: TRBJ1-1
v_call: TRBV4-2
clone_size: few
d_call: -
cdr3_nt: TGTGCCAGCAGCCAAAGAGGGGAGGACACTGAAGCTTTCTTT
cdr3_aa: CASSQRGEDTEAFF

j_call: TRBJ2-2
v_call: TRBV9
clone_size: -
d_call: TRBD2
cdr3_nt: TGTGCCAGCAGCCTCTGGGCGGGAGAAACAGCCGGGGAGCTGTTTTTT
cdr3_aa: CASSLWAGETAGELFF

j_call: TRBJ2-1
v_call: TRBV7-3
clone_size: -
d_call: -
cdr3_nt: TGTGCCAGCAGTACGGAGCGGTACAATGAGCAGTTCTTC
cdr3_aa: CASSTERYNEQFF

j_call: TRBJ2-7
v_call: TRBV20-1
clone_size: few
d_call: -
cdr3_nt: TGCAGTGCTTACATCAGGGGCCTCCCCTACGAGCAGTACTTC
cdr3_aa: CSAYIRGLPYEQYF

j_call: TRBJ2-5
v_call: TRBV7-9
clone_size: -
d_call: -
cdr3_nt: TGTGCCAGCAGCTTCGGGCTCCTCCTTGTAGGGGCCGGGGAGACCCAGTACTTC
cdr3_aa: CASSFGLLLVGAGETQYF

j_call: TRBJ2-3
v_call: TRBV20-1
clone_size: few
d_call: TRBD2
cdr3_nt: TGCAGTGCCCCGGCGAGCGGGAACCCTTGGGATACGCAGTATTTT
cdr3_aa: CSAPASGNPWDTQYF

j_call: TRBJ2-1
v_call: TRBV28
clone_size: many
d_call: TRBD2
cdr3_nt: TGTGCCAGCAGTTTTGGGCTAGCGGGAATCCGATTCTACAATGAGCAGTTCTTC
cdr3_aa: CASSFGLAGIRFYNEQFF

j_call: TRBJ1-1
v_call: TRBV5-5
clone_size: -
d_call: TRBD1
cdr3_nt: TGTGCCAGCAGCTTGTTACCGGGACAGGGGTTGAACACTGAAGCTTTCTTT
cdr3_aa: CASSLLPGQGLNTEAFF

j_call: TRBJ1-5
v_call: TRBV27
clone_size: -
d_call: -
cdr3_nt: TGTGCCAGCAGTTTTAGTTCGGGTTTACAGCCCCAGCATTTT
cdr3_aa: CASSFSSGLQPQHF

j_call: TRBJ2-4
v_call: TRBV7-8
clone_size: many
d_call: -
cdr3_nt: TGTGCCAGCAGCTTAGCAGGGGTAGCCAAAAACATTCAGTACTTC
cdr3_aa: CASSLAGVAKNIQYF

j_call: TRBJ1-2
v_call: TRBV5-1
clone_size: few
d_call: -
cdr3_nt: TGCGCCAGCAGCTTGTCCGGTCGGGGAGTTGGCTACACCTTC
cdr3_aa: CASSLSGRGVGYTF

j_call: TRBJ2-3
v_call: TRBV5-1
clone_size: -
d_call: TRBD2
cdr3_nt: TGCGCCAGCAGCGGTCAGCGGGGAGCCACAGATACGCAGTATTTT
cdr3_aa: CASSGQRGATDTQYF

j_call: TRBJ1-6
v_call: TRBV5-1
clone_size: many
d_call: -
cdr3_nt: TGCGCCAGCAGCTCCGAGGGGGATGGGAATTCACCCCTCCACTTT
cdr3_aa: CASSSEGDGNSPLHF

j_call: TRBJ2-2
v_call: TRBV29-1
clone_size: many
d_call: -
cdr3_nt: TGCAGCGTCCGAGCGACTAGTCTGGTATCCGGGGAGCTGTTTTTT
cdr3_aa: CSVRATSLVSGELFF

j_call: TRBJ1-6
v_call: TRBV20-1
clone_size: few
d_call: TRBD1
cdr3_nt: TGCAGTGCTATAGACAGGGGAGGTTCACCCCTCCACTTT
cdr3_aa: CSAIDRGGSPLHF

j_call: TRBJ2-7
v_call: TRBV28
clone_size: few
d_call: TRBD2
cdr3_nt: TGTGCCAGCAGTCTATTAACTAGCGGGAGCTCCTACGAGCAGTACTTC
cdr3_aa: CASSLLTSGSSYEQYF

j_call: TRBJ1-1
v_call: TRBV14
clone_size: -
d_call: -
cdr3_nt: TGTGCCAGCAGCCAAGCTTCCAGGGCAGCTTTCTTT
cdr3_aa: CASSQASRAAFF

j_call: TRBJ2-5
v_call: TRBV7-3
clone_size: many
d_call: TRBD1
cdr3_nt: TGTGCCAGCAGCTCCGGACAGGGGGAGACCCAGTACTTC
cdr3_aa: CASSSGQGETQYF

j_call: TRBJ2-3
v_call: TRBV12-3/TRBV12-4
clone_size: -
d_call: TRBD1
cdr3_nt: TGTGCCAGCAGGCCTACAGGGGTAGGGACAGATACGCAGTATTTT
cdr3_aa: CASRPTGVGTDTQYF

j_call: TRBJ2-3
v_call: TRBV9
clone_size: few
d_call: -
cdr3_nt: TGTGCCAGCAGCGTAGGACTAGAGACAGATACGCAGTATTTT
cdr3_aa: CASSVGLETDTQYF

j_call: TRBJ2-7
v_call: TRBV20-1
clone_size: few
d_call: -
cdr3_nt: TGCAGTGCGCCGCAGGCCGGCCCCGGTCACTACGAGCAGTACTTC
cdr3_aa: CSAPQAGPGHYEQYF

j_call: TRBJ2-5
v_call: TRBV12-3/TRBV12-4
clone_size: -
d_call: -
cdr3_nt: TGTGCCAACAGTTTAGGGGGACAAGAGACCCAGTACTTC
cdr3_aa: CANSLGGQETQYF

j_call: TRBJ2-7
v_call: TRBV7-2
clone_size: few
d_call: -
cdr3_nt: TGTGCCAGCAGCCAGGGTTCTTGGCAGTACTTC
cdr3_aa: CASSQGSWQYF

j_call: TRBJ1-2
v_call: TRBV7-2
clone_size: many
d_call: TRBD1
cdr3_nt: TGTGCCAGCAGCCCAGGGGGGGACAGCTATGGCTACACCTTC
cdr3_aa: CASSPGGDSYGYTF

j_call: TRBJ2-1
v_call: TRBV6-2/TRBV6-3
clone_size: many
d_call: -
cdr3_nt: TGTGCCAGCACCCACACTCAGGGGCGTGGGAGGACCAGTTACAATGAGCAGTTCTTC
cdr3_aa: CASTHTQGRGRTSYNEQFF

j_call: TRBJ2-2
v_call: TRBV3-1
clone_size: -
d_call: TRBD1
cdr3_nt: TGTGCCAGCAGTTCATTCCGGGACAGGTCCTCAAGCGGGGAGCTGTTTTTT
cdr3_aa: CASSSFRDRSSSGELFF

j_call: TRBJ1-4
v_call: TRBV10-3
clone_size: few
d_call: -
cdr3_nt: TGTGCCATCAGCCAAAGTCAGGGTAATGAAAAACTGTTTTTT
cdr3_aa: CAISQSQGNEKLFF

j_call: TRBJ2-1
v_call: TRBV5-4
clone_size: -
d_call: TRBD2
cdr3_nt: TGTGCCAGCAGCTTGGCCCTAGCGGGGGGGGGTACGGAGCAGTTCTTC
cdr3_aa: CASSLALAGGGTEQFF

j_call: TRBJ2-1
v_call: TRBV11-2
clone_size: many
d_call: -
cdr3_nt: TGTGCCAGCAGCTTATTTCTTGGGGGTGGCACTTTGGATGAGCAGTTCTTC
cdr3_aa: CASSLFLGGGTLDEQFF

j_call: TRBJ2-3
v_call: TRBV4-3
clone_size: -
d_call: -
cdr3_nt: TGCGCCAGCAGCCAACTCGGACTCCCAAGCACAGATACGCAGTATTTT
cdr3_aa: CASSQLGLPSTDTQYF

j_call: TRBJ1-5
v_call: TRBV12-3/TRBV12-4
clone_size: -
d_call: -
cdr3_nt: TGTGCCAGCAGTTTAGGCAGGCCCCAGCATTTT
cdr3_aa: CASSLGRPQHF

j_call: TRBJ2-2
v_call: TRBV7-2
clone_size: -
d_call: -
cdr3_nt: TGTGCCAGCAGCTTTCATCCGACGAACACCGGGGAGCTGTTTTTT
cdr3_aa: CASSFHPTNTGELFF

j_call: TRBJ2-7
v_call: TRBV5-5
clone_size: few
d_call: -
cdr3_nt: TGTGCCAGCAGAAACCGGGACCGCACCTACGAGCAGTACTTC
cdr3_aa: CASRNRDRTYEQYF

j_call: TRBJ2-3
v_call: TRBV5-1
clone_size: few
d_call: TRBD1
cdr3_nt: TGCGCCAGCAGCATCGGGACAGCGAGCACAGATACGCAGTATTTT
cdr3_aa: CASSIGTASTDTQYF

j_call: TRBJ1-2
v_call: TRBV20-1
clone_size: -
d_call: -
cdr3_nt: TGCAGTGCTATGATTCAGACTGATGGCTACACCTTC
cdr3_aa: CSAMIQTDGYTF

j_call: TRBJ2-3
v_call: TRBV29-1
clone_size: few
d_call: -
cdr3_nt: TGCAGCGTTGCAGGGGTGGTCACAGATACGCAGTATTTT
cdr3_aa: CSVAGVVTDTQYF

j_call: TRBJ2-1
v_call: TRBV12-3/TRBV12-4
clone_size: few
d_call: TRBD1
cdr3_nt: TGTGCCAGCAGAAGGGGACAGGGAGAAGGTGATGAGCAGTTCTTC
cdr3_aa: CASRRGQGEGDEQFF

j_call: TRBJ2-1
v_call: TRBV20-1
clone_size: few
d_call: TRBD2
cdr3_nt: TGCAGTGCTAGAGGGGGACTAGCGGGGGCGAGCTCCTACAATGAGCAGTTCTTC
cdr3_aa: CSARGGLAGASSYNEQFF

j_call: TRBJ2-1
v_call: TRBV7-3
clone_size: few
d_call: TRBD2
cdr3_nt: TGTGCCAGCAGCCCCGCCCTAGCGGGAGACAACAATGAGCAGTTCTTC
cdr3_aa: CASSPALAGDNNEQFF

j_call: TRBJ2-5
v_call: TRBV24-1
clone_size: many
d_call: -
cdr3_nt: TGTGCCACCAGTGATTTCGAGACCCAGTACTTC
cdr3_aa: CATSDFETQYF

j_call: TRBJ1-1
v_call: TRBV27
clone_size: many
d_call: -
cdr3_nt: TGTGCCAGCAGTTATGGGAGAATGAACACTGAAGCTTTCTTT
cdr3_aa: CASSYGRMNTEAFF

j_call: TRBJ2-7
v_call: TRBV28
clone_size: few
d_call: -
cdr3_nt: TGTGCCAGCAGTTATAGACAGACCTACGAGCAGTACTTC
cdr3_aa: CASSYRQTYEQYF